A selection of T cell receptor beta chains follows, all from one sample in a study of blood T cells in healthy people across ages. MiXCR, applied by TCRdb to the 5' RACE reads, yields one record per CDR3 protein. The table lists around 870,000 distinct CDR3 sequences, roughly 26% of them singletons, with around 15% in the top ten. Sequencing was carried out using blood. The receptors come from a woman older than 75 in good health. CDR3s include the opening cysteine and the closing phenylalanine or tryptophan. A D gene is named only where the DNA matches it firmly. A clone size is listed for some rows: how often the clone was seen (once, few, many), or a class if it is expanded.

clone_size j_call d_call v_call cdr3_nt cdr3_aa
NA TRBJ1-5 NA TRBV18 TGTGCCAGCTCCGGAACAAGAGATCAGCCCCAGCATTTT CASSGTRDQPQHF
few TRBJ2-5 TRBD1 TRBV7-2 TGTGCCAGCAGCATGGGACAGGCCCAAGAGACCCAGTACTTC CASSMGQAQETQYF
NA TRBJ2-7 TRBD2 TRBV2 TGTGCCAGCAGTGCCGGGACTAGCGGGGGATACTACAATGAGCAGTACTTC CASSAGTSGGYYNEQYF
NA TRBJ2-3 TRBD1 TRBV6-5 TGTGCCAGCAGGCAACAGGGGGCGAGCACAGATACGCAGTATTTT CASRQQGASTDTQYF
NA TRBJ1-1 NA TRBV20-1 TGCAGTGCTCGGACGGGGGGCAGATCGAACACTGAAGCTTTCTTT CSARTGGRSNTEAFF
few TRBJ2-2 TRBD2 TRBV9 TGTGCCAGCAGCGTATTCAGCGGGGGGCAACCCCCCGGGGAGCTGTTTTTT CASSVFSGGQPPGELFF
many TRBJ2-7 NA TRBV7-2 TGTGCCAGCAGCTTTGATGCGGGGTCCGGGGACGAGCAGTACTTC CASSFDAGSGDEQYF
many TRBJ2-3 NA TRBV30 TGTGCCTGGATGTCGCGCTTATCTACGCAGTATTTT CAWMSRLSTQYF
NA TRBJ2-1 NA TRBV5-1 TGCGCCAGCAGCTACGACATAATCTCCTACAATGAGCAGTTCTTC CASSYDIISYNEQFF
many TRBJ2-5 NA TRBV7-2 TGTGCCAGCAGCATAGGTGGGACCCAGTACTTC CASSIGGTQYF
few TRBJ2-7 TRBD1 TRBV6-2/TRBV6-3 TGTGCCAGCAGGCGACAGGGGGCGGGCAATGAGCAGTACTTC CASRRQGAGNEQYF
few TRBJ1-2 NA TRBV30 TGTGCCTGGAGTGTACCGGGGGGCTACACCTTC CAWSVPGGYTF
many TRBJ2-5 NA TRBV6-1 TGTGCCATCGTACCCGGGGTCCAAGAGACCCAGTACTTC CAIVPGVQETQYF
few TRBJ1-2 TRBD1 TRBV28 TGTGCCAGCAGTTCCCCCCGACAGGGGGCCAGCTATGGCTACACCTTC CASSSPRQGASYGYTF
many TRBJ2-4 NA TRBV7-9 TGTGCCAGCAGCCCTCGGGTCCAGAGGGGCAAAAACATTCAGTACTTC CASSPRVQRGKNIQYF
many TRBJ2-5 NA TRBV6-2/TRBV6-3 TGTGCCAGCAGTTACCTTGGGCTACAGACCCAGTACTTC CASSYLGLQTQYF
many TRBJ2-7 TRBD1 TRBV6-6 TGTGCCAGCAGCTCCGGGACAGCCTCCTACGAGCAGTACTTC CASSSGTASYEQYF
few TRBJ2-1 NA TRBV27 TGTGCCAGCACTACTACCGGGGTCAGCAATGAGCAGTTCTTC CASTTTGVSNEQFF
few TRBJ1-2 TRBD1 TRBV7-9 TGTGCCAGCAGCCAACAGGGGAATGTTCGCTACACCTTC CASSQQGNVRYTF
many TRBJ2-1 NA TRBV20-1 TGCAGTGCTAGAATCGGGGATCGGTCCTACAATGAGCAGTTCTTC CSARIGDRSYNEQFF
NA TRBJ2-1 TRBD1 TRBV7-9 TGTGCCAGCAGCCCAAGACAGGGGGTTGAGCAGTTCTTC CASSPRQGVEQFF
NA TRBJ2-1 NA TRBV11-3 TGTGCCAGCAGCGCCAACAGGCACTCCCACAATGAGCAGTTCTTC CASSANRHSHNEQFF
NA TRBJ2-3 NA TRBV19 TGTGCCAGTAGTATGGGGCAGGCCGACGATACGCAGTATTTT CASSMGQADDTQYF
many TRBJ2-1 TRBD1 TRBV20-1 TGCAGTGCTAGACGGGACAGGGTGTTCAATGAGCAGTTCTTC CSARRDRVFNEQFF
NA TRBJ2-1 NA TRBV11-2 TGTGCCAGCAGCTCCGAACTATTCCCTGAGGGTGAGCAGTTCTTC CASSSELFPEGEQFF
many TRBJ2-7 NA TRBV7-6 TGTGCCAGCAGCTTAGCCGGGGTAGGGTCGGGGGAGCAGTACTTC CASSLAGVGSGEQYF
NA TRBJ2-7 TRBD2 TRBV12-3/TRBV12-4 TGTGCCAGCAGCCAAGGGAGGGGAGTAGGCGAGCAGTACTTC CASSQGRGVGEQYF
few TRBJ2-1 NA TRBV7-8 TGTGCCAGCAGTCCTTTTGGCAGGCGAAGCTCCTACAATGAGCAGTTCTTC CASSPFGRRSSYNEQFF